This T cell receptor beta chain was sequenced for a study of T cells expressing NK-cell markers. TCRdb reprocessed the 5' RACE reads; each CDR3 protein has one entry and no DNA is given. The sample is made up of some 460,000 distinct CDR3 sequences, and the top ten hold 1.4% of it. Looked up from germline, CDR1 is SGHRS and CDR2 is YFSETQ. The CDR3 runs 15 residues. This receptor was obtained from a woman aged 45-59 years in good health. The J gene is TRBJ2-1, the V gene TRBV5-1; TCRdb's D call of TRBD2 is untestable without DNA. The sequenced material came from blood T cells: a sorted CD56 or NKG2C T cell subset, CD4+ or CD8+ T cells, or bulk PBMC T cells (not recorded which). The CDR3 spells CASSSFGGPGDEQFF. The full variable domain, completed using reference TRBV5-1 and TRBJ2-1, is KAGVTQTPRYLIKTRGQQVTLSCSPISGHRSVSWYQQTPGQGLQFLFEYFSETQRNKGNFPGRFSGRQFSNSRSEMNVSTLELGDSALYLCASSSFGGPGDEQFFGPGTRLTVL.